This TCR beta chain is from a study of cytomegalovirus exposure and HLA in healthy donors. Overall study results and limits: Investigators reported approximately 170 TCR beta chains as tied to cytomegalovirus. Reportedly, TCR beta sequences accurately predicted HLA-A and HLA-B alleles in most subjects.

Researchers ran the PCR with 60 Vbeta and 13 Jbeta primers. Only in-frame clones appear in the TCRdb table, and some are missing; sequencing was by immunoSEQ multiplex PCR. The repertoire consists of 200,000 to 300,000 clones, with roughly 82% occurring once and the leading ten covering 4.5% to 6%. The study sampled nominally healthy donors, though unrecorded immune exposures were likely. This clone was observed once. Its antigen remains unidentified. Germline V gene lookup returns CDR1 LGHNA and CDR2 YSLEER. V lost 1 base and J lost 1, with 6 bases in between. This CDR3 spans 14 amino acids. Sequencing used PBMCs. The source of this sequence is a middle-aged woman in good health and CMV-seropositive. V is TRBV4-3 and J is TRBJ2-3; D is undetermined. CDR3 in amino acids: CASSQARGTDTQYF. The DNA of the CDR3 is TGCGCCAGCAGCCAAGCCCGGGGCACAGATACGCAGTATTTT.